Shown below are 18 T cell receptor beta chains from a single sample sequenced in a study of early T cells in non-severe SARS-CoV-2 infection. Each CDR3 protein is one row after TCRdb ran MiXCR on the 5' RACE reads. The table lists about 30,000 distinct CDR3 sequences, 5.6% of them singletons. The sample comprised whole blood. The receptors stem from an adult who was a healthcare worker with PCR-confirmed SARS-CoV-2 infection or an uninfected control (not recorded which).

This clonotype was counted at least ten times. The chain links TRBV7-9 to TRBJ2-5; the match to TRBD2 covers 11 bases. Trimming removed 3 bases from V and 3 bases from J; junction bases left unmatched: 0. In germline, CDR1 is SEHNR, CDR2 FQNEAQ (reference sequence). This CDR3 comprises 14 residues. The CDR3 loop is CASSLGLAEETQYF. The DNA for the CDR3 is TGTGCCAGCAGCTTGGGACTAGCGGAAGAGACCCAGTACTTC.

This clonotype was seen many times. This chain joins TRBV7-2 and TRBJ2-3; 12 bases agree with TRBD2. The germline V gene encodes CDR1 SGHTA and CDR2 FQGNSA. The CDR3 is made up of 20 amino acids. The V segment lost 1 base and the J segment 5 bases; nucleotides outside the gene matches: 16. CDR3 bases: TGTGCCAGCAGCTTAGGGGCCTGGACTAGCGGGGTAACGGGGAAAGATACGCAGTATTTT. Translated: CASSLGAWTSGVTGKDTQYF. Drawing the rest from reference TRBV7-2 and TRBJ2-3, the complete variable domain is GAGVSQSPSNKVTEKGKDVELRCDPISGHTALYWYRQSLGQGLEFLIYFQGNSAPDKSGLPSDRFSAERTGGSVSTLTIQRTQQEDSAVYLCASSLGAWTSGVTGKDTQYFGPGTRLTVL.

This clonotype was detected ten times or more. This chain uses TRBV6-2 or TRBV6-3 with TRBJ2-1, with 7 nucleotides matching TRBD2. The ends lost 7 bases at V and 1 base at J; junction bases unmatched: 7. The length of the CDR3 is 15 residues. Germline CDR1 reads MNHEY; CDR2 reads SVGEGT. The DNA of the CDR3 is TGTGCCAGCACAGGAGGCGGGGGTTCCTACAATGAGCAGTTCTTC. Its translation is CASTGGGGSYNEQFF.

Many counts were recorded for this clonotype. This sequence joins TRBV10-3 and TRBJ2-3, with D maybe TRBD2 (5 bases). V lost 2 bases, J lost 3 bases, and 6 bases lay in between. The germline V gene has CDR1 ENHRY and CDR2 SYGVKD. The CDR3 has 13 amino acids. CDR3 bases: TGTGCCATCAGTGAGCGGGGAACAGATACGCAGTATTTT. It is translated as CAISERGTDTQYF.

This clonotype showed up just a few times. V gene TRBV14 combines with J gene TRBJ2-3; D is possibly TRBD2 (6 bases). Trimming pared 5 bases from V and 14 bases from J, leaving 26 bases between. The CDR3 has 15 amino acids. Germline-derived CDR1 and CDR2 are SGHDN and FVKESK. The CDR3 bases are TGTGCCAGCAGCGTCACCGGGACTTTCTCAACCGCGTGGTATTTT. Amino acids: CASSVTGTFSTAWYF.

This chain joins TRBV29-1 and TRBJ1-2, with D unclear. V was cut by 5 bases and J by 4 bases, with 11 bases left in between. Germline assignment: CDR1 SQVTM and CDR2 ANQGSEA. This CDR3 comprises 12 residues. The CDR3 here is CSVLGYPYGYTF. DNA of the CDR3: TGCAGCGTTCTGGGGTATCCCTATGGCTACACCTTC.

This clonotype appeared many times. The chain links TRBV14 to TRBJ2-2, with D perhaps matching TRBD1 or TRBD2 (6 bases each). The V end lost 1 base, the J end lost 4 bases, and 13 bases lay between the germline ends. Germline CDR1 and CDR2: SGHDN and FVKESK. The CDR3 is made up of 16 amino acids. DNA for the CDR3: TGTGCCAGCAGCCAAGTGCCGGGGGCAATCACCGGGGAGCTGTTTTTT. Protein: CASSQVPGAITGELFF.

There are many counts of this clonotype. This chain joins TRBV15 and TRBJ2-2, with 8 bases matching TRBD2. From germline, CDR1 is LNHNV and CDR2 YYDKDF (reference sequence). V dropped 0 bases and J dropped 5; count of bases not matched to a gene: 2. The CDR3 is 15 amino acids. The CDR3 loop is CATSRERGRTGELFF. The DNA for the CDR3 is TGTGCCACCAGCAGAGAGCGCGGGAGGACCGGGGAGCTGTTTTTT.

The J gene is TRBJ2-2, the V gene TRBV20-1; D might be TRBD2 (5 bases). From germline, CDR1 is DFQATT and CDR2 SNEGSKA (reference sequence). CDR3 length: 12 residues. The CDR3: CSIERVTGELFF. CDR3 sequence (DNA): TGCAGCATTGAGAGGGTCACCGGGGAGCTGTTTTTT.

There are many counts of this clonotype. The chain links TRBV12-3 or TRBV12-4 to TRBJ2-3, with D unresolved. This CDR3 is built from 12 residues. V was trimmed by 5 bases and J by 4 bases, leaving 7 bases between them. Here the CDR3 reads CASSPVADTQYF. In DNA form, the CDR3 reads TGTGCCAGCAGTCCGGTGGCAGATACGCAGTATTTT.

This clonotype was observed at least ten times. This chain connects TRBV12-3 or TRBV12-4 to TRBJ1-5; no firm D call. The V gene lost 8 bases and the J gene lost 6 bases, with 8 bases spanning the gap. The CDR3 is made up of 11 amino acids. The CDR3 reads CASGIGQPQHF. For the CDR3, the DNA is TGTGCCAGCGGAATAGGTCAGCCCCAGCATTTT.

At least ten counts were recorded for this clonotype. V gene TRBV11-2 combines with J gene TRBJ1-6; no clear D. The V end was cut by 2 bases, the J end by 6 bases, with 11 bases between. The CDR3 extends over 15 amino acids. Germline V CDR1 and CDR2: SGHAT, FQNNGV. In nucleotides, the CDR3 is TGTGCCAGCAGCTTAACCGATGTGATTAATTCACCCCTCCACTTT. Translated: CASSLTDVINSPLHF.

The rearrangement uses TRBV6-2 or TRBV6-3 and TRBJ2-1, with 8 bases that match TRBD2. Germline CDR1 and CDR2: MNHEY and SVGEGT. This CDR3 has 17 residues. Germline trimming cut 8 bases from V and 4 bases from J; bases unmatched to any gene: 16. Here the CDR3 reads CASGVGTQASGYNEQFF. CDR3 sequence (DNA): TGTGCCAGCGGAGTGGGGACCCAGGCTAGCGGGTACAATGAGCAGTTCTTC.

The V gene is TRBV6-2 or TRBV6-3, the J gene TRBJ2-7; D possibly corresponds to TRBD1 (7 bases). Germline V gene sequence: CDR1 MNHEY, CDR2 SVGEGT. V lost 8 bases and J 12 bases, leaving 23 bases between the germline ends. This CDR3 comprises 13 residues. CDR3: CASDTPRGTVRYF. The CDR3 coding sequence is TGTGCCAGCGATACGCCACGCGGGACAGTTCGGTACTTC.

Note on this clonotype: Germline is not matched at one junction end, which may reflect a read error. The V gene is TRBV27, the J gene TRBJ1-1; 7 bases agree with TRBD1. CDR1 and CDR2 from the germline V gene are MNHEY and SMNVEV (reference sequence). The CDR3 covers 15 residues. CDR3 region: CASRLQGTMNTVAFF. The CDR3 nucleotides are TGTGCCAGCAGGCTACAGGGGACAATGAACACTGTAGCTTTCTTT.

The chain couples TRBV2 to TRBJ2-3, with D uncertain. Germline V CDR1 and CDR2: SNHLY, FYNNEI. This CDR3 comprises 15 residues. V lost 7 bases, J lost 4 bases, and 18 bases lay in between. The CDR3 here is CASKSDWITSDTQYF. In nucleotides, the CDR3 is TGTGCCAGCAAATCAGACTGGATCACCTCAGATACGCAGTATTTT. The full variable domain, completed using reference TRBV2 and TRBJ2-3, is EPEVTQTPSHQVTQMGQEVILRCVPISNHLYFYWYRQILGQKVEFLVSFYNNEISEKSEIFDDQFSVERPDGSNFTLKIRSTKLEDSAMYFCASKSDWITSDTQYFGPGTRLTVL.

This clonotype has ten or more counts. The rearrangement uses TRBV20-1 and TRBJ2-1; D is possibly TRBD1 (5 bases). Deletions cut 3 bases from V and 8 bases from J, with 8 bases between. Germline V gives CDR1 DFQATT, CDR2 SNEGSKA (reference sequence). This CDR3 is built from 11 residues. CDR3: CSASSGHEQFF. The CDR3, as DNA: TGCAGTGCTAGCTCAGGGCATGAGCAGTTCTTC.

The CDR3, as DNA: TGTGCCAGCAGCTTTCTTAGGGGGCGAAACTATGGCTACACCTTC. Protein product: CASSFLRGRNYGYTF. V and J are TRBV11-2 and TRBJ1-2; 7 nucleotides match TRBD1. The V segment lost 3 bases and the J segment 2 bases; nucleotides outside the gene matches: 6. There are 15 residues in the CDR3. Germline CDR1 and CDR2: SGHAT and FQNNGV.